Below are 23 T cell receptor beta chains sequenced from a single sample in a study of T cell responses to AZD1222 COVID-19 vaccine. Data came from immunoSEQ multiplex PCR; TCRdb stores just in-frame clones and leaves some out. The sample lists 120,000 or so clones, roughly 91% occurring once. The sequencing here drew on peripheral blood, taken on day 0 of MenACWY control vaccination. The receptors originated from an adult in good health.

The rearrangement links TRBV9 to TRBJ1-2; 9 bases align to TRBD1. J lost 2 bases, V lost 4 bases, and 6 bases had no gene match. In germline, CDR1 is SGDLS, CDR2 YYNGEE. The CDR3 contains 15 residues. The CDR3 reads CASSPWTGENYGYTF. CDR3 nucleotides: TGTGCCAGCAGCCCGTGGACAGGGGAAAACTATGGCTACACCTTC. The whole variable domain, remainder taken from reference TRBV9 and TRBJ1-2, is DSGVTQTPKHLITATGQRVTLRCSPRSGDLSVYWYQQSLDQGLQFLIQYYNGEERAKGNILERFSAQQFPDLHSELNLSSLELGDSALYFCASSPWTGENYGYTFGSGTRLTVV.

Comment on this clone: The same CDR3 arises from other DNA sequences in this sample as well. This chain connects TRBV9 to TRBJ2-5, with 7 bases fitting TRBD1. Germline CDR1 reads SGDLS; CDR2 reads YYNGEE. The V gene end was trimmed by 0 bases and the J gene end by 5 bases; junction bases not matched to a gene: 1. This CDR3 is built from 13 residues. As DNA, the CDR3 is TGTGCCAGCAGCGTAGGAGGGGGCGAGACCCAGTACTTC. This gives the protein CASSVGGGETQYF.

J is TRBJ1-5 and V is TRBV5-6; D is perhaps TRBD1 (5 bases). The germline V gene has CDR1 SGHDT and CDR2 YYEEEE. This CDR3 is built from 19 residues. V lost 1 base and J lost 0, with 20 bases in between. This chain's CDR3 is CASSLSSGALRYSNQPQHF. The CDR3 coding sequence is TGTGCCAGCAGCTTGTCTTCCGGGGCTCTCCGGTATAGCAATCAGCCCCAGCATTTT.

The CDR3 nucleotides read TGTGCCAGCAGTTTATGGGGCACGGTAGGGGGAAGGAGAGGCTACACCTTC. Protein product: CASSLWGTVGGRRGYTF. The J gene is TRBJ1-2, the V gene TRBV27; D may be TRBD1 (6 bases). From germline, CDR1 is MNHEY and CDR2 SMNVEV (reference sequence). The V gene lost 1 base and the J gene lost 8 bases, with 23 bases spanning the gap. This CDR3 is built from 17 residues.

The CDR3: CASRTGTGLRADTQYF. The CDR3 nucleotides are TGTGCCAGCAGGACCGGGACAGGCCTTCGGGCAGATACGCAGTATTTT. The gene calls are TRBV7-9 and TRBJ2-3; 8 positions agree with TRBD1. This CDR3 region has 16 residues. V shed 6 bases, J shed 4 bases, and the junction held 12 bases outside the gene matches. Germline loops: CDR1 SEHNR, CDR2 FQNEAQ (reference sequence). Supplemented by reference TRBV7-9 and TRBJ2-3, the full variable domain reads DTGVSQNPRHKITKRGQNVTFRCDPISEHNRLYWYRQTLGQGPEFLTYFQNEAQLEKSRLLSDRFSAERPKGSFSTLEIQRTEQGDSAMYLCASRTGTGLRADTQYFGPGTRLTVL.

The gene calls are TRBV27 and TRBJ2-1, with D possibly matching TRBD1 (5 bases). Deletions cut 2 bases from V and 4 bases from J, with 12 bases between. CDR3 length: 15 amino acids. Germline CDR1 and CDR2: MNHEY and SMNVEV (reference sequence). CDR3 nucleotide sequence: TGTGCCAGCAGTTTACAAGTCGGACAATACAATGAGCAGTTCTTC. It translates to CASSLQVGQYNEQFF.

About this clone: Relative to the germline gene, one junction end is altered; a read error may explain this. J is TRBJ1-5 and V is TRBV5-1; D is undetermined. The CDR3 totals 14 residues. Germline V gene data show CDR1 as SGHRS and CDR2 as YFSETQ. The CDR3 here is CASSFDGPNEPQHF. The CDR3 DNA sequence: TGCGCCAGCAGCTTTGACGGTCCCAATGAGCCCCAGCATTTT.

The chain combines TRBV18 with TRBJ2-7; 10 positions match TRBD2. The J segment lost 3 bases and the V segment lost 0 bases, leaving 5 bases of the junction unmatched. CDR3 length: 16 amino acids. Per the germline V gene, CDR1 is KGHSH and CDR2 is LQKENI. For the CDR3, the DNA is TGTGCCAGCTCACCACCCGGGGCTAGCGGGAGCTACGAGCAGTACTTC. It is translated as CASSPPGASGSYEQYF.

This clone is medium-sized. J is TRBJ2-1 and V is TRBV4-3; TRBD1 matches at 9 bases. Germline loops: CDR1 LGHNA, CDR2 YSLEER. This CDR3 spans 18 amino acids. Germline trimming cut 2 bases from V and 7 bases from J; bases unmatched to any gene: 15. The CDR3 here is CASSQSASGTGNMNEQFF. In DNA form, the CDR3 reads TGCGCCAGCAGCCAATCGGCCTCCGGGACAGGGAATATGAATGAGCAGTTCTTC.

V is TRBV10-3 and J is TRBJ1-1; 9 bases fit TRBD1. CDR3 length: 14 residues. Germline lookup yields CDR1 ENHRY and CDR2 SYGVKD. After removal of 10 bases from V and 0 bases from J, the junction contained 6 bases not matched to a gene. The CDR3 here is CATTDRGMNTEAFF. Written as DNA, the CDR3 is TGTGCCACAACGGACAGGGGAATGAACACTGAAGCTTTCTTT.

The genes are TRBV5-4 and TRBJ1-3; D possibly corresponds to TRBD1 (6 bases). This CDR3 is built from 13 residues. V was clipped by 1 base and J by 8 bases, with 10 bases between them. CDR1 is SGHNT, CDR2 YYREEE, per germline (reference sequence). This chain's CDR3 is CASSLRGADTIYF. The DNA for the CDR3 is TGTGCCAGCAGCTTGCGGGGGGCAGACACCATATATTTT.

Here the CDR3 reads CASSPGQQPQHF. In DNA, the CDR3 is TGTGCCAGCAGTCCAGGGCAGCAGCCCCAGCATTTT. V usage is TRBV2 and J usage is TRBJ1-5; D perhaps matches TRBD1 (5 bases). V lost 5 bases and J 7 bases, leaving 9 bases between the germline ends. Germline CDR1 and CDR2: SNHLY and FYNNEI. The CDR3 loop spans 12 amino acids. The full variable domain, rest sourced from reference TRBV2 and TRBJ1-5, is EPEVTQTPSHQVTQMGQEVILRCVPISNHLYFYWYRQILGQKVEFLVSFYNNEISEKSEIFDDQFSVERPDGSNFTLKIRSTKLEDSAMYFCASSPGQQPQHFGDGTRLSIL.

The J gene is TRBJ2-5, the V gene TRBV13; D not certain. Germline CDR1 is PRHDT and CDR2 is FYEKMQ (reference sequence). CDR3 length equals 14 residues. V shed 5 bases and J shed 1 base, with 11 bases lying between them. The CDR3 DNA reads TGTGCCAGCAGCACCCCGGAGATCCAAGAGACCCAGTACTTC. It encodes CASSTPEIQETQYF. The complete variable domain, with remaining parts taken from reference TRBV13 and TRBJ2-5, reads AAGVIQSPRHLIKEKRETATLKCYPIPRHDTVYWYQQGPGQDPQFLISFYEKMQSDKGSIPDRFSAQQFSDYHSELNMSSLELGDSALYFCASSTPEIQETQYFGPGTRLLVL.

This chain uses TRBV28 with TRBJ2-5; 9 bases map to TRBD1. Per germline, CDR1 MDHEN and CDR2 SYDVKM. The CDR3 spans 15 residues. With V trimmed by 3 bases and J by 2 bases, 4 bases remained unmatched. The CDR3 sequence: CASSFGTGPQETQYF. CDR3 nucleotide sequence: TGTGCCAGCAGTTTCGGGACAGGGCCTCAAGAGACCCAGTACTTC.

The rearrangement links TRBV6-5 to TRBJ1-1; D gene unclear. The V end was cut by 2 bases, the J end by 6 bases, with 16 bases between. The CDR3 runs 15 residues. The germline V gene has CDR1 MNHEY and CDR2 SVGAGI. The CDR3, as DNA: TGTGCCAGCAGTTACGGGGAGAGGTGGTCGGCTGAAGCTTTCTTT. The encoded protein is CASSYGERWSAEAFF.

The V and J genes are TRBV25-1 and TRBJ1-3, with 7 bases matching TRBD1. CDR1 is MGHDK, CDR2 SYGVNS, per germline. This CDR3 is built from 15 residues. V shed 3 bases and J 2 bases; nucleotides not matched to a gene: 4. The CDR3, as DNA: TGTGCCAGCAGTGATCCAACAGGGGCTGGAAACACCATATATTTT. It is translated as CASSDPTGAGNTIYF.

J is TRBJ2-1 and V is TRBV29-1; TRBD2 is a possible D gene (5 bases). The V and J ends lost 4 bases and 0 bases respectively, with 22 bases between them. This CDR3 comprises 18 residues. Germline loops: CDR1 SQVTM, CDR2 ANQGSEA. For the CDR3, the DNA is TGCAGCGTTGCCCTCAGAGGGCCGAAATCCTACTCCTACAATGAGCAGTTCTTC. It is translated as CSVALRGPKSYSYNEQFF.

V is TRBV28 and J is TRBJ2-7; no firm D call. The length of the CDR3 is 15 residues. The ends were cut back, 1 base at V and 2 bases at J, with 12 bases in the middle. The V gene's germline CDR1 is MDHEN and CDR2 SYDVKM. In DNA, the CDR3 is TGTGCCAGCAGTTTATTCTCTCAGTGGGCCTACGAGCAGTACTTC. This translates into CASSLFSQWAYEQYF.

V usage is TRBV7-6 and J usage is TRBJ1-3, with a weak D call TRBD1 (5 bases). CDR1 is SGHVS, CDR2 FNYEAQ, per germline. The CDR3 length is 17 residues. Between the trimmed V and J ends, which lost 2 bases and 0 bases, there was a span of 14 bases. The CDR3 DNA reads as TGTGCCAGCAGCTTATTAACAGGCCTCTTCTCTGGAAACACCATATATTTT. It yields the protein CASSLLTGLFSGNTIYF. The full variable domain, with the rest looked up from reference TRBV7-6 and TRBJ1-3, is GAGVSQSPRYKVTKRGQDVALRCDPISGHVSLYWYRQALGQGPEFLTYFNYEAQQDKSGLPNDRFSAERPEGSISTLTIQRTEQRDSAMYRCASSLLTGLFSGNTIYFGEGSWLTVV.

The CDR3 protein is CASRDARSNYEQYF. DNA of the CDR3: TGTGCCAGCAGGGATGCTAGATCTAACTACGAGCAGTACTTC. This chain links TRBV6-5 with TRBJ2-7; no clear D. Per germline, CDR1 MNHEY and CDR2 SVGAGI. The CDR3 runs to 14 residues. V was trimmed by 6 bases and J by 3 bases, leaving 15 bases between them.

The V and J genes are TRBV5-6 and TRBJ2-7, with 9 bases matching TRBD1. CDR1 is SGHDT and CDR2 is YYEEEE in the germline V gene. V lost 5 bases and J lost 4; bases outside the gene matches: 7. CDR3 length: 14 amino acids. As DNA, the CDR3 is TGTGCCAGCAGTCGTCCGGGACAGGGTTACGAGCAGTACTTC. This translates into CASSRPGQGYEQYF.

This sequence joins TRBV27 and TRBJ2-1; TRBD2 matches 7 bases. The junction had 5 bases not matched to a gene; V was cut back by 4 bases and J by 5 bases. Germline CDR1 MNHEY, CDR2 SMNVEV (reference sequence). The CDR3 runs to 14 residues. The CDR3 region is CASSWRGSNNEQFF. The CDR3 DNA follows: TGTGCCAGCAGTTGGCGCGGGAGTAACAATGAGCAGTTCTTC.

The chain carries TRBV7-3 and TRBJ1-1; TRBD1 might be the D (5 bases). The CDR3 spans 13 residues. The germline gives CDR1 SGHTA, CDR2 FQGTGA. V was trimmed by 5 bases and J by 2 bases, leaving 9 bases between them. For the CDR3, the DNA is TGTGCCAGCAGCCTGTGGGACAACACTGAAGCTTTCTTT. This translates into CASSLWDNTEAFF.